This T cell receptor (beta chain) was documented in a study of blood T cell repertoires in COVID-19. This CDR3 is built from 14 residues. The germline V gene has CDR1 LNHDA and CDR2 SQIVND (reference sequence). V was pared by 5 bases and J by 4 bases, with 6 bases of the junction left unmatched. Only in-frame clones appear in the TCRdb table, and some are missing; sequencing was by immunoSEQ multiplex PCR. The sample holds more than 450,000 clones, roughly 87% seen once. V usage is TRBV19 and J usage is TRBJ2-5; 8 nucleotides agree with TRBD2. Sequencing used PBMCs or T cells enriched from blood (not recorded which). The sequence was obtained from a young woman who had recovered from COVID-19. The CDR3 sequence is CASSSGGGRETQYF. Here the CDR3 DNA reads TGTGCCAGTAGTTCCGGGGGGGGCCGAGAGACCCAGTACTTC.